The 8 T cell receptor beta chains presented below share a single source sample, sequenced in a study of T cell responses to AZD1222 COVID-19 vaccine. TCRdb keeps only in-frame clones here, not all; method: immunoSEQ multiplex PCR. This table holds 100,000 to 150,000 clones, around 86% found once. Specimen: peripheral blood, collected on day 0 of AZD1222 vaccination. The receptors were sampled from an adult in good health.

The chain combines TRBV5-4 with TRBJ1-1; no clear D gene. The germline V gene has CDR1 SGHNT and CDR2 YYREEE (reference sequence). The ends were cut back, 3 bases at V and 7 bases at J, with 10 bases in the middle. The CDR3 extends over 12 amino acids. The CDR3 here is CASSSGLNEAFF. The CDR3 DNA is TGTGCCAGCAGCTCCGGGCTTAATGAAGCTTTCTTT.

V and J are TRBV5-1 and TRBJ2-7; weak D call: TRBD2 (6 bases). This CDR3 is built from 15 residues. Trimming took off 1 base at V and 4 bases at J, with 15 bases between the two ends. CDR1 and CDR2 from the germline V gene are SGHRS and YFSETQ. This chain's CDR3 is CASSLTSGTVYEQYF. For the CDR3, the DNA is TGCGCCAGCAGCTTGACTTCCGGGACTGTATACGAGCAGTACTTC.

The chain links TRBV12-5 to TRBJ2-1, with D uncertain. CDR3 length equals 17 residues. Per the germline V gene, CDR1 is LGHNT and CDR2 is FRNRAP. V was cut by 4 bases and J by 6 bases, with 22 bases left in between. CDR3 in amino acids: CASGWALNFPPVNEQFF. Here the CDR3 DNA reads TGTGCTAGTGGTTGGGCTCTTAACTTTCCTCCCGTCAATGAGCAGTTCTTC.

The gene calls are TRBV4-1 and TRBJ2-7; 7 nucleotides line up with TRBD2. The CDR3 consists of 15 residues. Trimming took 1 base from V and 7 from J; bases not matched to a gene: 10. Germline V CDR1 and CDR2: MGHRA, YSYEKL. DNA for the CDR3: TGCGCCAGCAGCCAAGGGACTAGGTCAGGAGGGGAGCAGTACTTC. It specifies CASSQGTRSGGEQYF.

J is TRBJ1-1 and V is TRBV7-3, with 7 bases lining up with TRBD1. The CDR3 runs 13 residues. V lost 3 bases and J lost 7; bases outside the gene matches: 5. Germline CDR1 and CDR2: SGHTA and FQGTGA. CDR3 DNA sequence: TGTGCCAGCAGCTTGATCCGGGACAGTGAAGCTTTCTTT. This gives the protein CASSLIRDSEAFF.

The rearrangement uses TRBV29-1 and TRBJ2-3, with D perhaps TRBD1 or TRBD2 (7 bases each). V dropped 2 bases and J dropped 0 bases, with 15 bases sitting between them. CDR1 is SQVTM and CDR2 is ANQGSEA in the germline V gene. This CDR3 is 16 amino acids long. The CDR3 nucleotides read TGCAGCGTTGAACCCCGGGGGGACAGAAGCACAGATACGCAGTATTTT. Translating gives CSVEPRGDRSTDTQYF.

This rearrangement joins TRBV7-3 to TRBJ2-1, with TRBD1 as a possible D gene (6 bases). The ends were cut back, 3 bases at V and 1 base at J, with 10 bases in the middle. Germline CDR1 and CDR2: SGHTA and FQGTGA. The CDR3 totals 15 residues. The CDR3 coding sequence is TGTGCCAGCAGCTTCAGGCAGGGGTCCTACAATGAGCAGTTCTTC. Its protein product is CASSFRQGSYNEQFF.

The chain links TRBV16 to TRBJ1-2, with 8 bases lining up with TRBD1. The CDR3 contains 16 residues. J lost 6 bases, V lost 4 bases, and 13 bases had no gene match. The germline V gene has CDR1 KGHSY and CDR2 FQNENV. CDR3 protein: CASSPQGASTSDGYTF. The CDR3 bases are TGTGCCAGCAGCCCGCAGGGGGCCTCCACCTCGGATGGCTACACCTTC.